Below are 27 T cell receptor beta chains sequenced from a single sample in a study of CXCR3-negative and CXCR3-positive naive CD8 T cells. 5' RACE that incorporated UMI labels was used to prepare the TRB cDNA libraries. TCRdb reprocessed the 5' RACE reads and stores each CDR3 protein as one record, lacking DNA. With tens of thousands of distinct CDR3 sequences in the sample, the ten largest clones hold 3.5% to 5.5%. Sample: naive CXCR3- CD8+ T cells from blood. Stated subset: CD45RO-CCR7+CD27+CD95- naive CD8+ T cells lacking CXCR3 (TNR3-). All receptors derive from a human donor in good health. Some clones in this sample may be carry-over from other donors' samples.

CDR3 amino acids: CASSLGWGNSYEQYF. The chain links TRBV5-1 to TRBJ2-7. The length of the CDR3 is 15 residues. Germline loops: CDR1 SGHRS, CDR2 YFSETQ.

This sequence joins TRBV4-3 and TRBJ1-2; TCRdb outputs TRBD1, but without DNA this stays unchecked. The CDR3 loop spans 16 amino acids. Germline CDR1 reads LGHNA; CDR2 reads YSLEER. The CDR3: CASSQGFGRTGVRFTF.

Here the CDR3 reads CASSLGRLRSPLHF. The V and J genes are TRBV28 and TRBJ1-6. Germline loops: CDR1 MDHEN, CDR2 SYDVKM. This CDR3 is 14 amino acids long.

This chain joins TRBV7-9 and TRBJ1-1. This CDR3 region has 15 residues. From germline, CDR1 is SEHNR and CDR2 FQNEAQ (reference sequence). CDR3: CASSPISDEATEAFF.

The rearrangement joins TRBV24-1 to TRBJ2-5; the TRBD2 assignment by TCRdb is unverifiable without DNA. CDR1 is KGHDR, CDR2 SFDVKD, per germline. CDR3 length: 16 residues. The CDR3 sequence: CATSDSVAGDQETQYF.

V is TRBV12-3 or TRBV12-4 and J is TRBJ2-1; TCRdb returns TRBD2, unconfirmable since there is no DNA. This CDR3 has 15 residues. CDR3: CASSSALAGGLEQFF.

The CDR3 is CSARASLETGAYSPLHF. This chain joins TRBV20-1 and TRBJ1-6; TCRdb outputs TRBD1, but without DNA this stays unchecked. Germline CDR1 is DFQATT and CDR2 is SNEGSKA (reference sequence). CDR3 size: 17 residues.

This chain joins TRBV28 and TRBJ2-7; TCRdb picks TRBD2, but there is no DNA to check that call. CDR1 and CDR2 (germline): MDHEN, SYDVKM. CDR3 length: 17 residues. CDR3 in amino acids: CASSPRGSGRRSYEQYF.

J is TRBJ2-1 and V is TRBV29-1; TCRdb's D call of TRBD2 is untestable without DNA. The CDR3 consists of 14 residues. The germline gives CDR1 SQVTM, CDR2 ANQGSEA. CDR3 loop: CSVDSAGFYNEQFF.

The rearrangement links TRBV29-1 to TRBJ1-2; without DNA, the TCRdb call of TRBD1 cannot be checked. Germline CDR1 SQVTM, CDR2 ANQGSEA. This CDR3 has 12 residues. This chain's CDR3 is CSVEWTDYGYTF.

J is TRBJ2-5 and V is TRBV7-9; with no DNA, the TCRdb D assignment of TRBD2 cannot be verified. The length of the CDR3 is 15 residues. Germline CDR1 is SEHNR and CDR2 is FQNEAQ (reference sequence). Here the CDR3 reads CASSSSGGRVETQYF. The complete variable domain, with remaining parts taken from reference TRBV7-9 and TRBJ2-5, reads DTGVSQNPRHKITKRGQNVTFRCDPISEHNRLYWYRQTLGQGPEFLTYFQNEAQLEKSRLLSDRFSAERPKGSFSTLEIQRTEQGDSAMYLCASSSSGGRVETQYFGPGTRLLVL.

CDR3 loop: CSARETGRTEAFF. The gene calls are TRBV20-1 and TRBJ1-1; TCRdb calls TRBD1, which cannot be checked without DNA. Germline CDR1 is DFQATT and CDR2 is SNEGSKA (reference sequence). This CDR3 has 13 amino acids.

The chain links TRBV7-8 to TRBJ2-7; TCRdb proposes TRBD1, but this gene call is untestable without DNA. Germline V gene data show CDR1 as SGHVS and CDR2 as FQNEAQ. The CDR3 is made up of 16 amino acids. This CDR3 is CASSPLKGGPPYEQYF.

The chain is built from TRBV7-9 and TRBJ2-7; TCRdb reports TRBD1, a call that lacks DNA to check it against. Germline V gene lookup returns CDR1 SEHNR and CDR2 FQNEAQ (reference sequence). CDR3 length: 14 residues. CDR3 region: CASSPGGGGREQYF. Using reference TRBV7-9 and TRBJ2-7 for the parts outside the CDR3, the full variable domain is DTGVSQNPRHKITKRGQNVTFRCDPISEHNRLYWYRQTLGQGPEFLTYFQNEAQLEKSRLLSDRFSAERPKGSFSTLEIQRTEQGDSAMYLCASSPGGGGREQYFGPGTRLTVT.

The genes are TRBV4-1 and TRBJ2-7; TCRdb reports TRBD2, a call that lacks DNA to check it against. CDR1 is MGHRA and CDR2 is YSYEKL in the germline V gene. The CDR3 is 18 amino acids. CDR3 sequence: CASSQVRAASGSSYEQYF.

The chain couples TRBV14 to TRBJ2-7; TCRdb's D call of TRBD1 is untestable without DNA. CDR3 length: 15 residues. Germline CDR1 and CDR2: SGHDN and FVKESK. The CDR3 sequence: CASSQPPGQGYEQYF.

J is TRBJ2-7 and V is TRBV2; checking the TCRdb D call of TRBD2 is not possible without DNA. Germline V gene data show CDR1 as SNHLY and CDR2 as FYNNEI. The length of the CDR3 is 14 residues. CDR3 region: CARSIAGGTYEQYF.

The chain recombines TRBV7-9 with TRBJ1-5; TCRdb's D call of TRBD1 is untestable without DNA. Germline CDR1 is SEHNR and CDR2 is FQNEAQ (reference sequence). The CDR3 totals 14 residues. CDR3 protein: CASSLTGEGQPQHF.

The chain combines TRBV3-1 with TRBJ2-1; with no DNA, the TCRdb D assignment of TRBD2 cannot be verified. This CDR3 spans 15 amino acids. Germline V gene lookup returns CDR1 LGHDT and CDR2 YNNKEL (reference sequence). The CDR3 is CASSQSPSSYNEQFF.

CDR3 region: CASSFGQLESYEQYF. The V call is TRBV7-9, the J call TRBJ2-7; the TCRdb call, TRBD1, lacks DNA for checking. The CDR3 runs to 15 residues. Germline V gene sequence: CDR1 SEHNR, CDR2 FQNEAQ (reference sequence).

V and J are TRBV29-1 and TRBJ2-2. CDR1 is SQVTM and CDR2 is ANQGSEA in the germline V gene. The CDR3 extends over 15 amino acids. CDR3 residues: CSVGGGISNTGELFF.

The V gene is TRBV6-2 or TRBV6-3, the J gene TRBJ1-1; TCRdb outputs TRBD1, but without DNA this stays unchecked. CDR3 length: 12 residues. Germline V gene sequence: CDR1 MNHEY, CDR2 SVGEGT. The CDR3 loop reads CASGTGNTEAFF.

The chain has TRBV19 and TRBJ2-7; TCRdb picks TRBD1, but there is no DNA to check that call. This CDR3 contains 15 residues. Looked up from germline, CDR1 is LNHDA and CDR2 is SQIVND (reference sequence). CDR3 region: CASSIGRTPGNEQYF. Full variable domain (rest looked up from reference TRBV19 and TRBJ2-7): DGGITQSPKYLFRKEGQNVTLSCEQNLNHDAMYWYRQDPGQGLRLIYYSQIVNDFQKGDIAEGYSVSREKKESFPLTVTSAQKNPTAFYLCASSIGRTPGNEQYFGPGTRLTVT.

The chain has TRBV6-5 and TRBJ2-1. The CDR3 has 15 residues. The germline V gene has CDR1 MNHEY and CDR2 SVGAGI. CDR3 protein: CASRRDMSSYNEQFF.

The chain joins TRBV7-7 to TRBJ1-1. CDR1 and CDR2 from the germline V gene are SSHAT and FNYEAQ (reference sequence). The CDR3 contains 12 residues. The CDR3 loop reads CASSLVGIEAFF. Supplemented by reference TRBV7-7 and TRBJ1-1, the full variable domain reads GAGVSQSPRYKVTKRGQDVTLRCDPISSHATLYWYQQALGQGPEFLTYFNYEAQPDKSGLPSDRFSAERPEGSISTLTIQRTEQRDSAMYRCASSLVGIEAFFGQGTRLTVV.

This sequence joins TRBV7-9 and TRBJ2-2. The germline V gene has CDR1 SEHNR and CDR2 FQNEAQ (reference sequence). This CDR3 comprises 14 residues. CDR3 in amino acids: CASSLGVGTGELFF.

The chain employs TRBV29-1 and TRBJ1-2; TCRdb lists TRBD1, though no DNA is available to test this call. CDR1 is SQVTM, CDR2 ANQGSEA, per germline. The CDR3 loop spans 13 amino acids. The CDR3 loop is CSVEPGTGYGYTF.